These T cell receptor beta chains were read from a single sample in a study of CD8+CD57+ T cells in acquired aplastic anemia. TCRdb re-derived calls from the reads in MiXCR, one entry per CDR3 protein. The data show just over 400,000 distinct CDR3 sequences, around 72% seen once. The sample consisted of sorted CD4+, CD8+, or CD8+CD57+ T cells (not recorded which) from PBMCs. The receptors originated from a human donor in good health, serving as a control. CDR3s include the opening cysteine and the closing phenylalanine or tryptophan. D genes are given only for firm matches. A row's size may be missing; if present it is once, few, many or a size class.

abundance | j_gene | v_gene | d_gene | CDR3aa | CDR3nt
- | TRBJ1-2 | TRBV10-3 | - | CAISGREGNYGYTF | TGTGCCATCAGTGGGCGGGAGGGGAACTATGGCTACACCTTC
- | TRBJ2-7 | TRBV2 | TRBD1 | CASSQGGQAVHEQYF | TGCGCCAGCAGCCAAGGTGGACAGGCGGTCCACGAGCAGTACTTC
once | TRBJ1-2 | TRBV6-4 | - | CASSGPSGLGYGYTF | TGTGCCAGCAGTGGGCCTAGCGGTTTAGGATATGGCTACACCTTC
many | TRBJ1-2 | TRBV2 | - | CASSVVVGVYGYTF | TGTGCCAGCAGTGTGGTGGTTGGGGTCTATGGCTACACCTTC
few | TRBJ1-5 | TRBV12-3/TRBV12-4 | - | CASRPGNRQPQHF | TGTGCCAGCAGGCCAGGGAACAGGCAGCCCCAGCATTTT
- | TRBJ1-2 | TRBV9 | - | CASSQGTEVRGYTF | TGTGCCAGCAGCCAGGGAACAGAGGTACGAGGCTACACCTTC
- | TRBJ1-2 | TRBV5-6 | - | CASSNRGNYGYTF | TGTGCCAGCAGCAATCGGGGGAACTATGGCTACACCTTC
- | TRBJ2-7 | TRBV20-1 | TRBD2 | CSARAGGSYEQYF | TGCAGTGCTAGAGCGGGGGGCTCCTACGAGCAGTACTTC
many | TRBJ1-1 | TRBV29-1 | - | CSVCVGGNTEAFF | TGCAGCGTGTGTGTCGGGGGGAACACTGAAGCTTTCTTT
- | TRBJ2-1 | TRBV5-4 | TRBD1 | CASSLQPGTGGINEQFF | TGTGCCAGCAGCCTACAGCCGGGGACAGGGGGTATCAATGAGCAGTTCTTC
- | TRBJ2-7 | TRBV6-1 | TRBD2 | CASTERGDYYEQYF | TGTGCCAGCACCGAACGAGGGGACTACTACGAGCAGTACTTC
many | TRBJ1-5 | TRBV12-3/TRBV12-4 | - | CASSLRGNQPQHF | TGTGCCAGCAGTTTACGGGGAAATCAGCCCCAGCATTTT
few | TRBJ2-1 | TRBV5-1 | TRBD2 | CASSGGDLGNEQFF | TGCGCCAGCAGCGGGGGGGACCTGGGGAATGAGCAGTTCTTC
- | TRBJ2-7 | TRBV7-8 | TRBD2 | CASSFGLASYEQYF | TGTGCCAGCAGCTTCGGACTAGCGAGCTACGAGCAGTACTTC
- | TRBJ1-1 | TRBV7-2 | - | CASSSAGEKRFFGFF | TGTGCCAGCAGCTCCGCAGGTGAAAAACGGTTTTTTGGCTTCTTT
- | TRBJ2-1 | TRBV5-8 | TRBD2 | CASSQDAYSGGDEQFF | TGTGCCAGCAGCCAAGATGCCTATAGCGGGGGGGATGAGCAGTTCTTC
- | TRBJ2-3 | TRBV10-3 | - | CAISESQENTDTQYF | TGTGCCATCAGTGAGTCACAGGAGAACACAGATACGCAGTATTTT
- | TRBJ2-1 | TRBV11-1 | - | CASSYERATNEQFF | TGTGCCAGCAGCTATGAACGGGCCACCAATGAGCAGTTCTTC
- | TRBJ1-6 | TRBV7-9 | - | CASSSSGGPSNQPF | TGTGCCAGCAGCTCGTCCGGGGGGCCGAGCAATCAGCCCTTT
many | TRBJ1-2 | TRBV20-1 | TRBD1 | CSPFTPARQGARGYTF | TGCAGTCCTTTCACCCCCGCGAGACAGGGGGCCCGGGGCTACACCTTC
many | TRBJ1-2 | TRBV9 | TRBD1 | CASSRDRNYGYTF | TGTGCCAGCAGCCGGGACAGAAACTATGGCTACACCTTC
- | TRBJ2-5 | TRBV7-2 | - | CASSFRGLAQETQYF | TGTGCCAGCAGCTTTCGGGGGCTCGCGCAAGAGACCCAGTACTTC
many | TRBJ1-3 | TRBV20-1 | - | CSARDAVNSNVVENTIYF | TGCAGTGCTAGAGATGCCGTGAATAGCAACGTGGTAGAAAACACCATATATTTT
- | TRBJ2-1 | TRBV7-8 | TRBD2 | CASSSMLAGGNEQFF | TGTGCCAGCAGCTCAATGCTAGCGGGGGGCAATGAGCAGTTCTTC
- | TRBJ2-7 | TRBV2 | - | CASSVTGSPVWQYF | TGTGCCAGCAGTGTCACAGGATCCCCCGTTTGGCAGTACTTC
- | TRBJ1-1 | TRBV20-1 | - | CSASRSGEGVGTEAFF | TGCAGTGCTAGTCGTTCCGGGGAAGGAGTGGGGACTGAAGCTTTCTTT
- | TRBJ2-7 | TRBV12-3/TRBV12-4 | TRBD2 | CASSSGGGSSYEQYF | TGTGCCAGCAGCAGTGGCGGGGGGTCCTCCTACGAGCAGTACTTC
many | TRBJ2-3 | TRBV7-2 | - | CASSLRSGADTQYF | TGTGCCAGCAGCTTAAGGTCAGGGGCAGATACGCAGTATTTT
- | TRBJ2-1 | TRBV5-1 | - | CASKLAGQTEFF | TGCGCCAGCAAACTCGCAGGTCAAACAGAGTTCTTC
- | TRBJ1-4 | TRBV11-3 | - | CASSLEQGLNEKLSF | TGTGCCAGCAGCTTGGAACAGGGCTTGAATGAAAAACTGTCTTTT
many | TRBJ1-6 | TRBV6-6 | - | CASSYQGIESPLHF | TGTGCCAGCAGTTACCAGGGTATTGAGTCACCCCTCCACTTT